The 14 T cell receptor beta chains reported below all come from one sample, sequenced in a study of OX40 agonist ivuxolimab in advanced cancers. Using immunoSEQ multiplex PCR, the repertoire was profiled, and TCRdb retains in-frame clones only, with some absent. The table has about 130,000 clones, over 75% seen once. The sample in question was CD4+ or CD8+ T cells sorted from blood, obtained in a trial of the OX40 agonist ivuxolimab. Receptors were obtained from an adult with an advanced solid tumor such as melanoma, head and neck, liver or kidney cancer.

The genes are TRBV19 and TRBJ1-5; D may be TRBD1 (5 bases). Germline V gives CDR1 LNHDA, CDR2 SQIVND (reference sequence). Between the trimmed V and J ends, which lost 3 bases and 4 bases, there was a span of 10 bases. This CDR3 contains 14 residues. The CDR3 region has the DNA TGTGCCAGTAGTATCGAGACAGCGAATCAGCCCCAGCATTTT. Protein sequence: CASSIETANQPQHF.

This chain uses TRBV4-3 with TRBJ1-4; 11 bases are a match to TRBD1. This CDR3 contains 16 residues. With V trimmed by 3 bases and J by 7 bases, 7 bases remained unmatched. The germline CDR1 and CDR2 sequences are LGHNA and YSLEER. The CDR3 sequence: CASSHSGQGAFEKLFF. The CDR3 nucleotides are TGCGCCAGCAGCCATTCCGGACAGGGGGCTTTTGAAAAACTGTTTTTT.

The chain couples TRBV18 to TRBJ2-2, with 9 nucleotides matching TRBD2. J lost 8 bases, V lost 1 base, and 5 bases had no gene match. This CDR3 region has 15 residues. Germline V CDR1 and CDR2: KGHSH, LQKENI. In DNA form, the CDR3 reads TGTGCCAGCTCACCACAGGCTAGCGGGAATGGGGAGCTGTTTTTT. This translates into CASSPQASGNGELFF.

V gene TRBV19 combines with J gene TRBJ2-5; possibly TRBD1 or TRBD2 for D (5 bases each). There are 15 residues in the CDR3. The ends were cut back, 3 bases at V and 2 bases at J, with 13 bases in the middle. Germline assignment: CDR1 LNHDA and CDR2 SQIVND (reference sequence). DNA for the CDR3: TGTGCCAGTAGTATCCGGGGCTGGGGTCAAGAGACCCAGTACTTC. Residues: CASSIRGWGQETQYF. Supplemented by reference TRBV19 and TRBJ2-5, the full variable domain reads DGGITQSPKYLFRKEGQNVTLSCEQNLNHDAMYWYRQDPGQGLRLIYYSQIVNDFQKGDIAEGYSVSREKKESFPLTVTSAQKNPTAFYLCASSIRGWGQETQYFGPGTRLLVL.

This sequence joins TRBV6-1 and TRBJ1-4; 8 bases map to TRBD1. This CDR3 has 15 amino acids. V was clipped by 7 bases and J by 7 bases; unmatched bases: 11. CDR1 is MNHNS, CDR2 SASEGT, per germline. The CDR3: CASTVGQGGREKLFF. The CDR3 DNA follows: TGTGCCAGCACCGTAGGACAGGGAGGACGTGAAAAACTGTTTTTT.

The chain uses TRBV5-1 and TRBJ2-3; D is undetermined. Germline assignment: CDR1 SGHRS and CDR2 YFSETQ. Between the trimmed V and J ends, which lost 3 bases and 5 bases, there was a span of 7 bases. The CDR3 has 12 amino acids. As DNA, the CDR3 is TGCGCCAGCAGCTCCCGGCAAGATACGCAGTATTTT. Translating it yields CASSSRQDTQYF.

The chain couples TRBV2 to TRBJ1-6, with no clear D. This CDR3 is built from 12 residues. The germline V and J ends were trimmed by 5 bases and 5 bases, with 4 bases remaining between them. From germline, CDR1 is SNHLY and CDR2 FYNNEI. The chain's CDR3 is CASSPDNSPLHF. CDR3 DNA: TGTGCCAGCAGTCCAGATAATTCACCCCTCCACTTT.

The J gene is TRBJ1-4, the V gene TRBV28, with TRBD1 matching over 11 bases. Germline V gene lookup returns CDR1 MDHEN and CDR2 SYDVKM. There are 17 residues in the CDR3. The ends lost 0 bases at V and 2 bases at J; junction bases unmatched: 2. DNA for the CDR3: TGTGCCAGCAGTTTATGGGGACAGGGGGTGACTAATGAAAAACTGTTTTTT. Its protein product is CASSLWGQGVTNEKLFF.

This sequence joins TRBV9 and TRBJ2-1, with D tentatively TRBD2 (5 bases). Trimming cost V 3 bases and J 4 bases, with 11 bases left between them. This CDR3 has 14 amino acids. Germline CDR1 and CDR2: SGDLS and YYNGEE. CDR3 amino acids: CASSARTFYNEQFF. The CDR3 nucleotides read TGTGCCAGCAGCGCACGGACTTTTTACAATGAGCAGTTCTTC.

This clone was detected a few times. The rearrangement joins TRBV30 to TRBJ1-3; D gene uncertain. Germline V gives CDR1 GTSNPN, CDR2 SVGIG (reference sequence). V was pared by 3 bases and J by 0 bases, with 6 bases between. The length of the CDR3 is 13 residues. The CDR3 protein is CAWSRNSGNTIYF. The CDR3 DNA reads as TGTGCCTGGAGCCGGAACTCTGGAAACACCATATATTTT.

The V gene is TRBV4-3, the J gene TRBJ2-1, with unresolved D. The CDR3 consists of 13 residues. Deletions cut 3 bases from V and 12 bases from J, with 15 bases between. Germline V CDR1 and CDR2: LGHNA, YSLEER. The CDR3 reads CASSQERGFGQFF. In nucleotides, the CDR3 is TGCGCCAGCAGCCAGGAACGCGGTTTCGGGCAGTTCTTC.

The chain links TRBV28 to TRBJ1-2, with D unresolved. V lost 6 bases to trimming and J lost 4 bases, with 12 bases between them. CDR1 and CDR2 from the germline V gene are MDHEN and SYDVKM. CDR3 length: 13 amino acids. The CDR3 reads CASRPHIIYGYTF. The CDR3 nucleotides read TGTGCCAGCAGGCCCCATATAATCTATGGCTACACCTTC.

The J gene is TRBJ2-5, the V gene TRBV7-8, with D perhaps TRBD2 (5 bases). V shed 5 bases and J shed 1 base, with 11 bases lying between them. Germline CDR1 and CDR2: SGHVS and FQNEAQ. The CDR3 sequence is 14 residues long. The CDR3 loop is CASSPKRSQETQYF. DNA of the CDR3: TGTGCCAGCAGCCCCAAGCGGTCCCAAGAGACCCAGTACTTC.

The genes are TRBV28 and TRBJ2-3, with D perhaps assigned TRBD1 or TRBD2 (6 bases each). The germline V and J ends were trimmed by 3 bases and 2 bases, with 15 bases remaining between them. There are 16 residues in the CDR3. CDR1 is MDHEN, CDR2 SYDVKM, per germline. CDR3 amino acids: CASSFNRGQNTDTQYF. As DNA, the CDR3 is TGTGCCAGCAGTTTTAATCGGGGGCAGAACACAGATACGCAGTATTTT.